The 20 T cell receptor beta chains reported below all come from one sample, sequenced in a study of identical twins. TCRdb fed the 5' RACE reads into MiXCR, producing one record per CDR3 protein. The profile covers under 250,000 distinct CDR3 sequences, with more than 9.5% appearing a single time and 4% to 5% taken by the ten largest. These same records also appear under a second study, on yellow fever vaccine responses in identical twins.

The sequencing sample was made of memory (CD45RO+) T cells sorted from blood. The receptors come from a woman in her late teens or twenties in good health.

The chain couples TRBV3-1 to TRBJ1-2; TRBD1 aligns across 7 bases. Germline CDR1 LGHDT, CDR2 YNNKEL (reference sequence). This CDR3 has 14 amino acids. The trim removed 0 bases at V and 6 bases at J, leaving 4 bases unmatched. The CDR3 is CASSQDGGGNGYTF. Here the CDR3 DNA reads TGTGCCAGCAGCCAAGATGGAGGGGGCAATGGCTACACCTTC.

The chain has TRBV27 and TRBJ2-1; D unclear. Germline V gene data show CDR1 as MNHEY and CDR2 as SMNVEV (reference sequence). The CDR3 has 17 amino acids. The V end was cut by 6 bases, the J end by 9 bases, with 27 bases between. The DNA for the CDR3 is TGTGCCAGCAGCCTCCTTAATGGTCGGGCAGGAACGAGTGAGCAGTTCTTC. This gives the protein CASSLLNGRAGTSEQFF.

Ten or more counts support this clonotype. The chain uses TRBV12-3 or TRBV12-4 and TRBJ2-5; 11 nucleotides align to TRBD2. J lost 4 bases, V lost 4 bases, and 11 bases had no gene match. The CDR3 has 17 residues. CDR3 bases: TGTGCCAGCAGTTCGAGGACTAGCGGGTTTCTAGGAGAGACCCAGTACTTC. Translation gives CASSSRTSGFLGETQYF.

This clonotype was picked up a small number of times. This chain connects TRBV15 to TRBJ2-3; D not certain. The V end lost 0 bases, the J end lost 0 bases, and 4 bases lay between the germline ends. The germline gives CDR1 LNHNV, CDR2 YYDKDF (reference sequence). The CDR3 sequence is 14 residues long. DNA of the CDR3: TGTGCCACCAGCAGAGATGGCAGCACAGATACGCAGTATTTT. It translates to CATSRDGSTDTQYF. The complete variable domain, with remaining parts taken from reference TRBV15 and TRBJ2-3, reads DAMVIQNPRYQVTQFGKPVTLSCSQTLNHNVMYWYQQKSSQAPKLLFHYYDKDFNNEADTPDNFQSRRPNTSFCFLDIRSPGLGDTAMYLCATSRDGSTDTQYFGPGTRLTVL.

This clonotype was picked up a small number of times. V gene TRBV9 combines with J gene TRBJ1-2; 8 bases fit TRBD1. The germline gives CDR1 SGDLS, CDR2 YYNGEE. The CDR3 covers 14 residues. With V trimmed by 3 bases and J by 4 bases, 5 bases remained unmatched. CDR3 sequence: CASSAGQAPYGYTF. DNA for the CDR3: TGTGCCAGCAGCGCGGGACAGGCCCCCTATGGCTACACCTTC.

This rearrangement joins TRBV2 to TRBJ2-1; D perhaps matches TRBD2 (6 bases). CDR3 length: 14 residues. The germline V gene has CDR1 SNHLY and CDR2 FYNNEI. V lost 6 bases to trimming and J lost 9 bases, with 18 bases between them. The CDR3 here is CASRDRGPGGEQFF. The DNA of the CDR3 is TGTGCCAGCAGAGATCGGGGACCCGGGGGTGAGCAGTTCTTC.

The chain has TRBV12-3 or TRBV12-4 and TRBJ2-3, with 8 bases identical to TRBD2. The CDR3 consists of 17 residues. The ends lost 1 base at V and 4 bases at J; junction bases unmatched: 10. In DNA, the CDR3 is TGTGCCAGCAGTTTAGTAACTAGCGGAGGCTGGGCAGATACGCAGTATTTT. This codes for CASSLVTSGGWADTQYF.

This clonotype has more than one count but fewer than ten. The CDR3 loop is CASSDDRGSTDTQYF. The DNA of the CDR3 is TGTGCCAGCAGTGACGACAGGGGGAGCACAGATACGCAGTATTTT. This chain uses TRBV6-4 with TRBJ2-3; 9 bases are a match to TRBD1. CDR3 length equals 15 residues. V lost 2 bases, J lost 0 bases, and 0 bases stayed unmatched. Germline V gives CDR1 MRHNA, CDR2 SNTAGT.

This clonotype appeared a few times. The J gene is TRBJ2-3, the V gene TRBV9; D gene unclear. Trimming stripped 0 bases from V and 4 bases from J, with 6 bases between. Per the germline V gene, CDR1 is SGDLS and CDR2 is YYNGEE. The CDR3 runs to 13 residues. CDR3 DNA: TGTGCCAGCAGCGTAGGCTCGGCAGATACGCAGTATTTT. Translating it yields CASSVGSADTQYF.

Only a few counts were recorded for this clonotype. The V gene is TRBV7-9, the J gene TRBJ1-1; D unclear. The CDR3 is made up of 14 amino acids. The germline gives CDR1 SEHNR, CDR2 FQNEAQ (reference sequence). Trimming removed 1 base at V and 1 base at J, with 7 bases between. CDR3 in DNA: TGTGCCAGCAGCTTAGGTCAGGAGAACACTGAAGCTTTCTTT. Protein: CASSLGQENTEAFF.

This clonotype occurred a few times. CDR3 bases: TGCGCCAGCAGCCGGACAGGGATCACTAATGAAAAACTGTTTTTT. Translated, it gives CASSRTGITNEKLFF. This sequence joins TRBV5-1 and TRBJ1-4, with 8 bases lining up with TRBD1. This CDR3 contains 15 residues. V gave up 4 bases and J gave up 2 bases; unmatched junction bases: 4. In germline, CDR1 is SGHRS, CDR2 YFSETQ.

This clonotype was seen a handful of times. The V and J genes are TRBV4-3 and TRBJ2-2; maybe TRBD1 (5 bases). In germline, CDR1 is LGHNA, CDR2 YSLEER. The CDR3 loop spans 15 amino acids. Trimming took off 3 bases at V and 6 bases at J, with 14 bases between the two ends. The DNA for the CDR3 is TGCGCCAGCAGCCAGATCAGGGTTGGGGCCGGGGAGCTGTTTTTT. Amino acids: CASSQIRVGAGELFF.

This clonotype was seen a handful of times. This sequence joins TRBV19 and TRBJ2-1; 8 nucleotides align to TRBD1. The CDR3 extends over 13 amino acids. The V segment lost 5 bases and the J segment 10 bases; nucleotides outside the gene matches: 7. Germline CDR1 and CDR2: LNHDA and SQIVND (reference sequence). CDR3 residues: CASSRPGGWEQFF. DNA of the CDR3: TGTGCCAGTAGTCGACCAGGGGGCTGGGAGCAGTTCTTC.

This clonotype was counted at least ten times. The chain carries TRBV4-1 and TRBJ2-5, with D perhaps given as TRBD1 or TRBD2 (5 bases each). Germline lookup yields CDR1 MGHRA and CDR2 YSYEKL. This CDR3 region has 16 residues. Trimming left V 0 bases short and J 2 bases short, with 13 bases between. The CDR3 DNA reads as TGCGCCAGCAGCCAAGAACCCCCGGGACCACAAGAGACCCAGTACTTC. Protein sequence: CASSQEPPGPQETQYF.

The CDR3, as DNA: TGTGCCAGCAGTTCTGATTCAAGACTAGCGGCCAACACAGATACGCAGTATTTT. Translated, it gives CASSSDSRLAANTDTQYF. The chain is built from TRBV6-5 and TRBJ2-3; 9 bases map to TRBD2. Germline CDR1 reads MNHEY; CDR2 reads SVGAGI. With V trimmed by 4 bases and J by 2 bases, 13 bases remained unmatched. The CDR3 runs 18 residues.

The chain employs TRBV15 and TRBJ2-7; the D gene is possibly TRBD1 (5 bases). V shed 1 base and J shed 4 bases, with 17 bases lying between them. CDR3 size: 16 residues. CDR1 and CDR2 (germline): LNHNV, YYDKDF (reference sequence). CDR3 nucleotide sequence: TGTGCCACCAGCAGAGTGCAGGCCCAGGGCTTGTACGAGCAGTACTTC. It yields the protein CATSRVQAQGLYEQYF.

The CDR3 DNA reads TGTGCCAGCAGGTCTCGGCCCCCCGATACGCAGTATTTT. This encodes CASRSRPPDTQYF. V usage is TRBV27 and J usage is TRBJ2-3; D remains unclear. The CDR3 spans 13 residues. Germline-derived CDR1 and CDR2 are MNHEY and SMNVEV (reference sequence). V lost 6 bases and J 6 bases, leaving 13 bases between the germline ends.

J is TRBJ2-6 and V is TRBV6-1; D is unclear. The germline V gene has CDR1 MNHNS and CDR2 SASEGT. The CDR3 spans 16 residues. V was trimmed by 5 bases and J by 1 base, leaving 12 bases between them. The CDR3, as DNA: TGTGCCAGCAGTCCCGGACGGATTTCTGGGGCCAACGTCCTGACTTTC. It yields the protein CASSPGRISGANVLTF.

This chain links TRBV20-1 with TRBJ2-1; 14 bases align to TRBD2. The trim removed 0 bases at V and 8 bases at J, leaving 12 bases unmatched. Per the germline V gene, CDR1 is DFQATT and CDR2 is SNEGSKA (reference sequence). This CDR3 is built from 18 residues. This CDR3 reads CSARDPTSGRAGLDEQFF. The CDR3 nucleotides are TGCAGTGCTAGAGATCCGACTAGCGGGAGGGCCGGATTGGATGAGCAGTTCTTC.

Ten or more counts support this clonotype. The chain recombines TRBV12-3 or TRBV12-4 with TRBJ2-7, with a weak D call TRBD1 (6 bases). Trimming took 2 bases from V and 3 from J, leaving 8 bases between them. This CDR3 contains 13 residues. CDR3 residues: CASSLRGGYEQYF. For the CDR3, the DNA is TGTGCCAGCAGTTTACGAGGGGGCTACGAGCAGTACTTC.